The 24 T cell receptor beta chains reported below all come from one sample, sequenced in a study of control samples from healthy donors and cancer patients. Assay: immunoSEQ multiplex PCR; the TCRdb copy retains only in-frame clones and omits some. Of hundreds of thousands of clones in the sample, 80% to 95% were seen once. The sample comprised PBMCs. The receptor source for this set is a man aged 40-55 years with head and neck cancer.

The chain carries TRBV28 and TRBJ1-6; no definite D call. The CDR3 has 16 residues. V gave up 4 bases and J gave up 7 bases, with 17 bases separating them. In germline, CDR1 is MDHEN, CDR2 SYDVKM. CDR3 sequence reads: CASSYRQPLGNSPLHF. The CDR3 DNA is TGTGCCAGCAGTTATAGACAACCCCTGGGGAATTCACCCCTCCACTTT.

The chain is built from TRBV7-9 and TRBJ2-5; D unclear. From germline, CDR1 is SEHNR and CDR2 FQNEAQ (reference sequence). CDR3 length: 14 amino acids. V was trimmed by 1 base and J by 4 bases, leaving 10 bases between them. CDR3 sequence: CASSLGHSGETQYF. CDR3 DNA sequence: TGTGCCAGCAGCTTAGGGCATTCCGGAGAGACCCAGTACTTC.

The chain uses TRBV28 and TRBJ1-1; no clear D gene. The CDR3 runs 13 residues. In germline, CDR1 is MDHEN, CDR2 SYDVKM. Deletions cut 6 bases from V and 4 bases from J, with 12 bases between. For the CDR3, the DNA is TGTGCCAGCAGCGGCTCGGCGGTCACTGAAGCTTTCTTT. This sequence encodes CASSGSAVTEAFF.

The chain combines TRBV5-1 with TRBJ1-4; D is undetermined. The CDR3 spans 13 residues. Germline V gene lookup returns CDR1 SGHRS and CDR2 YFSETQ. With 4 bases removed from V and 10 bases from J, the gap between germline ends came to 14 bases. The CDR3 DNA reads TGCGCCAGCAGCGACGACGATCTTGTAAAACTGTTTTTT. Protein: CASSDDDLVKLFF.

The CDR3 protein is CAWTTGPLLGGYTF. The CDR3 DNA follows: TGTGCCTGGACGACAGGTCCACTCCTAGGCGGCTACACCTTC. The chain is built from TRBV30 and TRBJ1-2; weak D call: TRBD1 (6 bases). Trimming took 4 bases from V and 8 from J, leaving 20 bases between them. Looked up from germline, CDR1 is GTSNPN and CDR2 is SVGIG (reference sequence). The length of the CDR3 is 14 residues.

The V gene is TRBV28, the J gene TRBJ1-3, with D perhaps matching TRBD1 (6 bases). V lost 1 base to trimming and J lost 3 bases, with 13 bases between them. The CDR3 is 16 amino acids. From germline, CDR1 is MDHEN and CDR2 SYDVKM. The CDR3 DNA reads TGTGCCAGCAGTTTATACAGGGTGACCTTTGGAAACACCATATATTTT. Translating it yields CASSLYRVTFGNTIYF. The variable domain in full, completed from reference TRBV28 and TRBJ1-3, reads DVKVTQSSRYLVKRTGEKVFLECVQDMDHENMFWYRQDPGLGLRLIYFSYDVKMKEKGDIPEGYSVSREKKERFSLILESASTNQTSMYLCASSLYRVTFGNTIYFGEGSWLTVV.

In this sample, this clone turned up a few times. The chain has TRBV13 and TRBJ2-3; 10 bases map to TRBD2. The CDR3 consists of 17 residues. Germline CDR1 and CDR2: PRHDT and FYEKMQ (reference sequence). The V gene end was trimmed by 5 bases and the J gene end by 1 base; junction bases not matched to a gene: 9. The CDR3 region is CASSQTFGTSGTDTQYF. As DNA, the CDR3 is TGTGCCAGCAGCCAGACTTTTGGGACTAGCGGCACAGATACGCAGTATTTT.

The CDR3 nucleotides read TGCGCCAGCAGCCAAGATCGACGGGGGGACTGGCCCCAGCATTTT. It specifies CASSQDRRGDWPQHF. This rearrangement joins TRBV4-3 to TRBJ1-5; the D gene is possibly TRBD1 (5 bases). The CDR3 sequence is 15 residues long. The ends were cut back, 0 bases at V and 9 bases at J, with 15 bases in the middle. Germline CDR1 and CDR2: LGHNA and YSLEER.

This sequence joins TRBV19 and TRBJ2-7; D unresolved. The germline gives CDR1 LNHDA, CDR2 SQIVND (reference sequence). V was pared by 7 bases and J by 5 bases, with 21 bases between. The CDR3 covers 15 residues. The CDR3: CASTRTWIHEDEQYF. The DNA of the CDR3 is TGTGCCAGTACCCGAACTTGGATTCATGAGGACGAGCAGTACTTC.

This CDR3 reads CASSQTGGGEQYF. Written as DNA, the CDR3 is TGCGCCAGCAGTCAGACAGGGGGAGGCGAGCAGTACTTC. The chain combines TRBV10-1 with TRBJ2-7; the match to TRBD1 covers 9 bases. The CDR3 sequence is 13 residues long. The J segment lost 6 bases and the V segment lost 5 bases, leaving 5 bases of the junction unmatched. CDR1 and CDR2 (germline): WNHNN, SYGVQD (reference sequence).

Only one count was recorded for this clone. The CDR3 sequence is CASSLGTLTGSGNQPQHF. In DNA form, the CDR3 reads TGTGCCAGCAGCTTGGGGACTCTCACTGGGAGTGGCAATCAGCCCCAGCATTTT. This chain uses TRBV7-8 with TRBJ1-5; D is perhaps TRBD1 (5 bases). Germline V gene lookup returns CDR1 SGHVS and CDR2 FQNEAQ. CDR3 length: 18 amino acids. The V end lost 3 bases, the J end lost 2 bases, and 20 bases lay between the germline ends.

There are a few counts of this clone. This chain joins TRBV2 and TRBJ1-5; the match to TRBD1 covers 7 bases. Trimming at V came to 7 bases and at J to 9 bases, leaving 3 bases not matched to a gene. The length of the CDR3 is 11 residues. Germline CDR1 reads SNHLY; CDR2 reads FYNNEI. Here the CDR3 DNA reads TGTGCCAGCACCGCAGGGGGGCCCCAGCATTTT. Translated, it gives CASTAGGPQHF.

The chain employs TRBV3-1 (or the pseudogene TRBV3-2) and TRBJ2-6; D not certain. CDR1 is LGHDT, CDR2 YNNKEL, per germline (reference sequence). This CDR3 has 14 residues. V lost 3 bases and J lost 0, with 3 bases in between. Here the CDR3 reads CASSQSSGANVLTF. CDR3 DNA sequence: TGTGCCAGCAGCCAGAGCTCTGGGGCCAACGTCCTGACTTTC.

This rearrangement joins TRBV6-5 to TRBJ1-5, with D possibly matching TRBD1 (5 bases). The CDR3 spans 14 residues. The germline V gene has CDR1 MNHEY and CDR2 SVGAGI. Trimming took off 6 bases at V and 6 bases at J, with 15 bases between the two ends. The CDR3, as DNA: TGTGCCAGCAGCTACCTTGACAGTCGTCAGCCCCAGCATTTT. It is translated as CASSYLDSRQPQHF.

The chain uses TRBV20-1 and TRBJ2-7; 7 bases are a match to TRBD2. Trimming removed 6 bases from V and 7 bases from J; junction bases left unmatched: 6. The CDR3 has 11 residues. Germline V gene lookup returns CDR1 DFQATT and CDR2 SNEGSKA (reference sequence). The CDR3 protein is CSARVGGEQYF. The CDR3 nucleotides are TGCAGTGCCCGCGTGGGGGGGGAGCAGTACTTC.

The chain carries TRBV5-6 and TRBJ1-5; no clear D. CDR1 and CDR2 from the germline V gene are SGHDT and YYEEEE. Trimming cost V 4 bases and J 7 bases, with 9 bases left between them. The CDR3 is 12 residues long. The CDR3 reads CASSLDGQPQHF. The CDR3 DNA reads TGTGCCAGCAGCCTGGACGGGCAGCCCCAGCATTTT.

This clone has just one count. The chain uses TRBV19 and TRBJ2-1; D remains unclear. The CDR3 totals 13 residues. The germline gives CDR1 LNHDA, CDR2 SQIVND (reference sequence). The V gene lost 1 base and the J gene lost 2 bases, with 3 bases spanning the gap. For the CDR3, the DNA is TGTGCCAGTAGTATAGGCACCTACAATGAGCAGTTCTTC. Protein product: CASSIGTYNEQFF. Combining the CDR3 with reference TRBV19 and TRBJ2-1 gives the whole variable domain DGGITQSPKYLFRKEGQNVTLSCEQNLNHDAMYWYRQDPGQGLRLIYYSQIVNDFQKGDIAEGYSVSREKKESFPLTVTSAQKNPTAFYLCASSIGTYNEQFFGPGTRLTVL.

CDR3 region: CASSEPDYEQYF. CDR3 nucleotides: TGCGCCAGCAGTGAGCCTGACTACGAGCAGTACTTC. J is TRBJ2-7 and V is TRBV10-2; no reliable D call. Germline CDR1 WSHSY, CDR2 SAAADI. The CDR3 covers 12 residues. V shed 2 bases and J shed 3 bases, with 5 bases lying between them.

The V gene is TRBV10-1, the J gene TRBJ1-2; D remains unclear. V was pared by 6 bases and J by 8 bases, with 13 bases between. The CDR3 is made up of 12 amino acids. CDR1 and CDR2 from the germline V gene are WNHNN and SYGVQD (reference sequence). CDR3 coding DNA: TGCGCCAGCAGCGACCCAGGAGGGGGCTACACCTTC. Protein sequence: CASSDPGGGYTF.

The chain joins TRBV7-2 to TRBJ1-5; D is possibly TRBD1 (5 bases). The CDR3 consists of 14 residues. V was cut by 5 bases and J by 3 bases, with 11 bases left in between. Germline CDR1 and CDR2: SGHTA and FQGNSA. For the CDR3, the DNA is TGTGCCAGCAGCCCTGACAGCGACAATCAGCCCCAGCATTTT. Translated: CASSPDSDNQPQHF.

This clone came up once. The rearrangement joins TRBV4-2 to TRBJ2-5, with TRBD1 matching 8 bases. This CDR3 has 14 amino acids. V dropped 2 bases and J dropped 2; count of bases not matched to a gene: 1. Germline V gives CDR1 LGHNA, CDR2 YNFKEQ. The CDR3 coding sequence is TGTGCCAGCAGCCAACGGGACAGGCAAGAGACCCAGTACTTC. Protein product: CASSQRDRQETQYF.

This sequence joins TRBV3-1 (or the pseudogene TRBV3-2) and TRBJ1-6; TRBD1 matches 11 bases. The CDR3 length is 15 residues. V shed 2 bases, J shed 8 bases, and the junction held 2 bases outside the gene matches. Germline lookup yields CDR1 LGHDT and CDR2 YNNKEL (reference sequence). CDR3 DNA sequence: TGTGCCAGCAGCCAACCGGGACAGGGGGATTCACCCCTCCACTTT. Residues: CASSQPGQGDSPLHF.

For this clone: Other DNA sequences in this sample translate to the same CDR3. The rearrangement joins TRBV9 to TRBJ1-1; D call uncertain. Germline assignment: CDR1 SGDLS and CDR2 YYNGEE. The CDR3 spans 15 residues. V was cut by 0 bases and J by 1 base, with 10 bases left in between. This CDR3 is CASSVAEGTNTEAFF. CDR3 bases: TGTGCCAGCAGCGTAGCGGAGGGAACGAACACTGAAGCTTTCTTT.

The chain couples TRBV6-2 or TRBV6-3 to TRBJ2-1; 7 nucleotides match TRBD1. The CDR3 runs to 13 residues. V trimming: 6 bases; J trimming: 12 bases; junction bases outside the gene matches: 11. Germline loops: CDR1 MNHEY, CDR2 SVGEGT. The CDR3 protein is CASSQQGKGGQFF. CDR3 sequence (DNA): TGTGCCAGCAGCCAACAGGGGAAGGGCGGGCAGTTCTTC.